One sample yielded the 18 T cell receptor beta chains listed below, sequenced in a study of T cells after yellow fever vaccination. In TCRdb, the 5' RACE reads were re-called with MiXCR into one record per CDR3 protein. The sample has about 260,000 distinct CDR3 sequences, around 5.2% seen once. Sequenced material: CD4+ T cells sorted from PBMCs, taken on the day of the yellow fever booster vaccination. The receptors stem from a man in his late teens or twenties who received the YFV17D yellow fever vaccine.

The V call is TRBV10-3, the J call TRBJ2-7, with TRBD1 as a possible D gene (5 bases). Per germline, CDR1 ENHRY and CDR2 SYGVKD. The CDR3 loop spans 14 amino acids. Trimming pared 4 bases from V and 0 bases from J, leaving 10 bases between. The CDR3 sequence: CAISVSRASYEQYF. The DNA for the CDR3 is TGTGCCATCAGTGTGTCCAGGGCCTCCTACGAGCAGTACTTC.

This clonotype was detected a few times. The chain recombines TRBV4-3 with TRBJ1-6; D call uncertain. The CDR3 spans 14 residues. CDR1 and CDR2 (germline): LGHNA, YSLEER. V lost 4 bases to trimming and J lost 6 bases, with 10 bases between them. CDR3: CASSPGESNSPLHF. The CDR3 DNA reads as TGCGCCAGCAGCCCGGGAGAGTCTAATTCACCCCTCCACTTT.

The rearrangement uses TRBV2 and TRBJ1-1; tentative D call: TRBD1 (5 bases). The V gene's germline CDR1 is SNHLY and CDR2 FYNNEI. Trimming shortened V by 8 bases and J by 1 base, and 17 bases separated the two germline ends. CDR3 length: 15 amino acids. CDR3 bases: TGTGCCAGCTCTACAACCGGGACGCCGAACACTGAAGCTTTCTTT. Its translation: CASSTTGTPNTEAFF.

The sample holds many counts of this clonotype. The V call is TRBV29-1, the J call TRBJ2-5; D possibly uses TRBD1 or TRBD2 (5 bases each). The CDR3 has 15 residues. Germline CDR1 SQVTM, CDR2 ANQGSEA. V shed 3 bases and J shed 4 bases, with 18 bases lying between them. The CDR3 protein is CSVEGTQGGGETQYF. CDR3 nucleotide sequence: TGCAGCGTTGAGGGGACCCAGGGTGGAGGAGAGACCCAGTACTTC. The complete variable domain, with remaining parts taken from reference TRBV29-1 and TRBJ2-5, reads SAVISQKPSRDICQRGTSLTIQCQVDSQVTMMFWYRQQPGQSLTLIATANQGSEATYESGFVIDKFPISRPNLTFSTLTVSNMSPEDSSIYLCSVEGTQGGGETQYFGPGTRLLVL.

This clonotype was recorded at least ten times. J is TRBJ2-5 and V is TRBV25-1; D gene unclear. CDR1 and CDR2 from the germline V gene are MGHDK and SYGVNS. Trimming took 2 bases from V and 2 from J, leaving 9 bases between them. The CDR3 spans 14 residues. The CDR3 protein is CASSEKTMQETQYF. CDR3 bases: TGTGCCAGCAGTGAAAAAACAATGCAAGAGACCCAGTACTTC. Full variable domain (missing parts from reference TRBV25-1 and TRBJ2-5): EADIYQTPRYLVIGTGKKITLECSQTMGHDKMYWYQQDPGMELHLIHYSYGVNSTEKGDLSSESTVSRIRTEHFPLTLESARPSHTSQYLCASSEKTMQETQYFGPGTRLLVL.

This clonotype appeared a few times. The chain recombines TRBV19 with TRBJ2-5, with D unclear. The CDR3 sequence is 15 residues long. From germline, CDR1 is LNHDA and CDR2 SQIVND (reference sequence). The V end lost 5 bases, the J end lost 1 base, and 14 bases lay between the germline ends. The CDR3 region is CASSSVKTGQETQYF. For the CDR3, the DNA is TGTGCCAGTAGTTCGGTAAAAACCGGCCAAGAGACCCAGTACTTC.

V and J are TRBV5-4 and TRBJ2-5, with 10 positions matching TRBD2. The CDR3 extends over 15 amino acids. The germline CDR1 and CDR2 sequences are SGHNT and YYREEE (reference sequence). V lost 1 base to trimming and J lost 3 bases; unmatched junction nucleotides: 3. The CDR3 reads CASSLKLAGEETQYF. DNA of the CDR3: TGTGCCAGCAGCTTGAAGCTAGCGGGGGAAGAGACCCAGTACTTC.

In its sample, this clonotype was seen a few times. The chain has TRBV6-5 and TRBJ2-3; 7 bases map to TRBD1. There are 16 residues in the CDR3. Losses at the gene ends were 6 bases for V and 0 bases for J; bases not matched to a gene: 9. CDR1 is MNHEY and CDR2 is SVGAGI in the germline V gene. The CDR3 nucleotides are TGTGCCAGCAGCACAACTAAGGGGGCTAGCACAGATACGCAGTATTTT. This gives the protein CASSTTKGASTDTQYF.

This clonotype appeared a few times. The rearrangement joins TRBV4-2 to TRBJ2-2; a possible D gene is TRBD2 (6 bases). With 0 bases removed from V and 1 base from J, the gap between germline ends came to 15 bases. Germline CDR1 and CDR2: LGHNA and YNFKEQ. This CDR3 is built from 18 residues. The DNA for the CDR3 is TGTGCCAGCAGCCAAGATGGTGAGGCCGGGGGGAACACCGGGGAGCTGTTTTTT. It encodes CASSQDGEAGGNTGELFF.

This clonotype was detected ten times or more. The CDR3 region is CASRSSGGAGELFF. As DNA, the CDR3 is TGTGCCAGCAGATCCAGCGGGGGGGCCGGGGAGCTGTTTTTT. The chain has TRBV6-5 and TRBJ2-2; TRBD2 matches 10 bases. This CDR3 has 14 residues. J was trimmed by 6 bases and V by 6 bases; bases with no gene match: 4. Germline loops: CDR1 MNHEY, CDR2 SVGAGI.

This clonotype was counted between two and nine times. The rearrangement joins TRBV21-1 to TRBJ1-5. TRBV21-1 is labeled a pseudogene. The CDR3 contains 14 residues. For the CDR3, the DNA is TGTGCCAGCAGGAGGGCAGATTTGAATCAGCCCCAGCATTTT. Translation gives CASRRADLNQPQHF.

This clonotype has at least ten counts. This sequence joins TRBV5-1 and TRBJ2-2; D is unclear. V was cut by 4 bases and J by 3 bases, with 7 bases left in between. CDR1 is SGHRS, CDR2 YFSETQ, per germline. This CDR3 comprises 13 residues. CDR3 amino acids: CASSPTYTGELFF. The CDR3 bases are TGCGCCAGCAGCCCGACGTACACCGGGGAGCTGTTTTTT.

This clonotype came up a few times. The chain couples TRBV20-1 to TRBJ1-1, with a possible D match to TRBD1 (6 bases). This CDR3 has 14 amino acids. Germline V gene sequence: CDR1 DFQATT, CDR2 SNEGSKA (reference sequence). V dropped 3 bases and J dropped 3 bases, with 14 bases sitting between them. The CDR3 DNA is TGCAGTGCTAGGGGGGCGGGGAAGGACACTGAAGCTTTCTTT. It codes for CSARGAGKDTEAFF.

This clonotype appeared a few times. This chain joins TRBV10-3 and TRBJ1-1; TRBD1 aligns across 7 bases. The germline CDR1 and CDR2 sequences are ENHRY and SYGVKD. The junction had 5 bases not matched to a gene; V was cut back by 11 bases and J by 2 bases. There are 12 residues in the CDR3. The CDR3 loop reads CAARDSNTEAFF. The CDR3 nucleotides are TGTGCCGCTCGGGACAGCAACACTGAAGCTTTCTTT.

This clonotype occurred many times. The chain uses TRBV12-3 or TRBV12-4 and TRBJ1-4, with D possibly TRBD1 on 6 matching bases. The CDR3 consists of 14 residues. Trimming stripped 5 bases from V and 7 bases from J, with 14 bases between. CDR3 amino acids: CASSLRGGGEKLFF. CDR3 in DNA: TGTGCCAGCAGTCTACGGGGGGGCGGTGAAAAACTGTTTTTT.

This clonotype was recorded many times. The chain combines TRBV5-1 with TRBJ2-5; no clear D. The CDR3 contains 15 residues. V was pared by 0 bases and J by 5 bases, with 14 bases between. Per the germline V gene, CDR1 is SGHRS and CDR2 is YFSETQ. As DNA, the CDR3 is TGCGCCAGCAGCTTGGTCGACGGCTTTTCGGAGACCCAGTACTTC. Translation gives CASSLVDGFSETQYF.

V gene TRBV12-3 or TRBV12-4 combines with J gene TRBJ1-1; the D is unclear. V was cut by 3 bases and J by 7 bases, with 6 bases left in between. The CDR3 has 11 residues. CDR3 nucleotide sequence: TGTGCCAGCAGTTTGTTAGATGAAGCTTTCTTT. This sequence encodes CASSLLDEAFF.

This clonotype was counted between two and nine times. As DNA, the CDR3 is TGTGCCAGCAGCGTAGTGAGCCTGCCGGTGGGGGGCGCCCACAATGAGCAGTTCTTC. Translation: CASSVVSLPVGGAHNEQFF. The chain is built from TRBV9 and TRBJ2-1; D tentatively reads TRBD1 or TRBD2 (6 bases each). The CDR3 spans 19 residues. CDR1 is SGDLS, CDR2 YYNGEE, per germline. V was trimmed by 0 bases and J by 5 bases, leaving 24 bases between them.